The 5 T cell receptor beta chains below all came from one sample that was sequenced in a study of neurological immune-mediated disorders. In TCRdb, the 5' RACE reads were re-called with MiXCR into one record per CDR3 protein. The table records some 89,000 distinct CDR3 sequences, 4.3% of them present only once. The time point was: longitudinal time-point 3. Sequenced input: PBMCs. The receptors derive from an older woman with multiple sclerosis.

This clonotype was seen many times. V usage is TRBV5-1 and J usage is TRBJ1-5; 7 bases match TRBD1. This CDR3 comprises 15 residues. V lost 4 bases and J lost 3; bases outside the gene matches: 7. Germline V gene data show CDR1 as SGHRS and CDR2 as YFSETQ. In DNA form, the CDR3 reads TGCGCCAGCAGCAGGGACAGTCCCGACAATCAGCCCCAGCATTTT. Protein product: CASSRDSPDNQPQHF.

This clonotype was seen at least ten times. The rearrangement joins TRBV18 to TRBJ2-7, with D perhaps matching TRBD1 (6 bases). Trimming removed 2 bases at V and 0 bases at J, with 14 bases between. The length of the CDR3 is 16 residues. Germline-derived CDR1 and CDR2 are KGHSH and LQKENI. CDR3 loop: CASSPRIGTPSYEQYF. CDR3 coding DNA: TGTGCCAGCTCACCAAGAATTGGGACACCCTCCTACGAGCAGTACTTC.

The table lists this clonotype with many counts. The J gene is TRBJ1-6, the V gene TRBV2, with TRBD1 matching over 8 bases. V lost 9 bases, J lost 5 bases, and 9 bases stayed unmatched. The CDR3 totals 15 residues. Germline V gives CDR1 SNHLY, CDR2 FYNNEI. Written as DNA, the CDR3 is TGTGCCAGTCGGACAGGGAAAAAACATAATTCACCCCTCCACTTT. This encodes CASRTGKKHNSPLHF. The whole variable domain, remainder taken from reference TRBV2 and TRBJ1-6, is EPEVTQTPSHQVTQMGQEVILRCVPISNHLYFYWYRQILGQKVEFLVSFYNNEISEKSEIFDDQFSVERPDGSNFTLKIRSTKLEDSAMYFCASRTGKKHNSPLHFGNGTRLTVT.

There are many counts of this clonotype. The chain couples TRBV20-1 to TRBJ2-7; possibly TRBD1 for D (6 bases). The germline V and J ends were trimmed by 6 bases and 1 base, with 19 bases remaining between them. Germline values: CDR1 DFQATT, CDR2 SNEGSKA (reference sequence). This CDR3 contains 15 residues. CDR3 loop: CSAPPTGLHSYEQYF. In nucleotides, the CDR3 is TGCAGTGCCCCTCCTACAGGGCTTCATTCCTACGAGCAGTACTTC.

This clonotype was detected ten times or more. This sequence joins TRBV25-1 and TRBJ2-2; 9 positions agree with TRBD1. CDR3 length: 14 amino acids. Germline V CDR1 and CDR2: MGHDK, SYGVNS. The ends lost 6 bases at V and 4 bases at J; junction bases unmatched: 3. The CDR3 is CASSSTGGTGELFF. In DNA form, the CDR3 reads TGTGCCAGCAGCTCGACAGGGGGCACCGGGGAGCTGTTTTTT.